The 21 T cell receptor beta chains listed next were all sequenced from one sample in a study of T cells in Graves' hyperthyroidism and ophthalmopathy. There were TCR beta CDR3 regions amplified from RNA transcripts. When the TCR CDR3 underwent first-round RT-PCR, the HTBI primer set was used. TCRdb re-called the multiplex PCR reads with MiXCR, one entry per CDR3 protein. The sample carries around 420,000 distinct CDR3 sequences, roughly an eighth recorded once. The sample was blood. Source of these receptors: a woman between 18 and 29 years old with Graves' hyperthyroidism.

Ten or more counts support this clonotype. The chain is built from TRBV5-1 and TRBJ1-1; the D gene is possibly TRBD1 (5 bases). The CDR3 is 13 residues long. V lost 5 bases, J lost 6 bases, and 14 bases lay in between. CDR1 SGHRS and CDR2 YFSETQ come from the germline V gene. The CDR3 DNA is TGCGCCAGCAGACAGACCCAGGGCCCTGAAGCTTTCTTT. It translates to CASRQTQGPEAFF.

This clonotype turned up a few times. V and J are TRBV20-1 and TRBJ1-6; possible D gene TRBD1, 5 bases. Germline CDR1 and CDR2: DFQATT and SNEGSKA (reference sequence). Deletions cut 1 base from V and 6 bases from J, with 13 bases between. The CDR3 loop spans 15 amino acids. Written as DNA, the CDR3 is TGCAGTGCTAGAGTTTTTGGGGACTTTAATTCACCCCTCCACTTT. Translating it yields CSARVFGDFNSPLHF.

This clonotype was seen many times. The chain has TRBV12-3 or TRBV12-4 and TRBJ2-7, with D possibly called TRBD1 or TRBD2 (6 bases each). Trimming stripped 3 bases from V and 0 bases from J, with 15 bases between. The CDR3 sequence is 16 residues long. CDR3 region: CASSLGGGHGSYEQYF. As DNA, the CDR3 is TGTGCCAGCAGTTTGGGGGGCGGCCACGGCTCCTACGAGCAGTACTTC.

The CDR3 DNA follows: TGTGCCAGTAGTACGCGGGAGGGCTACGAGCAGTACTTC. It encodes CASSTREGYEQYF. The chain carries TRBV19 and TRBJ2-7; 9 bases map to TRBD2. CDR1 is LNHDA, CDR2 SQIVND, per germline (reference sequence). V shed 4 bases and J 3 bases; nucleotides not matched to a gene: 1. The CDR3 is 13 amino acids.

In this sample, this clonotype turned up a few times. The V call is TRBV20-1, the J call TRBJ1-1, with 11 bases fitting TRBD1. V trimming: 5 bases; J trimming: 4 bases; junction bases outside the gene matches: 0. The germline CDR1 and CDR2 sequences are DFQATT and SNEGSKA (reference sequence). The CDR3 spans 12 residues. The CDR3, as DNA: TGCAGTGCTGGGACAGGGGGCACTGAAGCTTTCTTT. It yields the protein CSAGTGGTEAFF.

This clonotype came up a few times. V and J are TRBV20-1 and TRBJ1-5; the D gene is possibly TRBD1 (5 bases). CDR1 DFQATT and CDR2 SNEGSKA come from the germline V gene (reference sequence). There are 15 residues in the CDR3. V was shortened by 4 bases and J by 0 bases, with 13 bases between the two germline ends. The CDR3 DNA reads TGCAGTGCTAATCTTGGGGGAGGTAGCAATCAGCCCCAGCATTTT. It codes for CSANLGGGSNQPQHF.

Many counts were recorded for this clonotype. The chain joins TRBV6-1 to TRBJ1-3; weak D call: TRBD1 (6 bases). CDR3 size: 14 residues. Germline values: CDR1 MNHNS, CDR2 SASEGT. V lost 7 bases, J lost 3 bases, and 13 bases lay in between. The CDR3 nucleotides are TGTGCCAGCACCGAAGGGGGTTATGGAAACACCATATATTTT. Translating gives CASTEGGYGNTIYF.

This chain connects TRBV28 to TRBJ2-5; possibly TRBD2 for D (5 bases). This CDR3 is 13 amino acids long. Germline V gene lookup returns CDR1 MDHEN and CDR2 SYDVKM. Trimming removed 5 bases from V and 7 bases from J, with 14 bases in between. This chain's CDR3 is CASSDSVVGTQYF. The CDR3 DNA sequence: TGTGCCAGCAGTGATAGCGTGGTGGGGACCCAGTACTTC.

There are many counts of this clonotype. V gene TRBV11-2 combines with J gene TRBJ1-1, with D possibly TRBD1 on 5 matching bases. The CDR3 length is 17 residues. V was cut by 5 bases and J by 4 bases, with 23 bases left in between. The germline CDR1 and CDR2 sequences are SGHAT and FQNNGV. The DNA for the CDR3 is TGTGCCAGCAGCACCTTAGGGGCCGCGGGGGGAGGCACTGAAGCTTTCTTT. This codes for CASSTLGAAGGGTEAFF.

The chain couples TRBV10-2 to TRBJ2-3, with a tentative D call TRBD1 (6 bases). V shed 4 bases and J shed 0 bases, with 20 bases lying between them. Looked up from germline, CDR1 is WSHSY and CDR2 is SAAADI. The CDR3 sequence is 18 residues long. The CDR3 is CASSGPWDTDLSTDTQYF. DNA for the CDR3: TGCGCCAGCAGTGGTCCCTGGGACACGGACCTCAGCACAGATACGCAGTATTTT.

The chain carries TRBV7-9 and TRBJ1-4; D possibly corresponds to TRBD1 (5 bases). The CDR3 is 15 amino acids. CDR1 is SEHNR, CDR2 FQNEAQ, per germline (reference sequence). Trimming pared 1 base from V and 8 bases from J, leaving 14 bases between. CDR3 nucleotide sequence: TGTGCCAGCAGCTTAGTACGCAGGGATGGAGAAAAACTGTTTTTT. Encoded protein: CASSLVRRDGEKLFF.

This clonotype was seen a handful of times. The chain is built from TRBV6-2 or TRBV6-3 and TRBJ1-1; no clear D gene. V gave up 6 bases and J gave up 0 bases, with 14 bases separating them. This CDR3 region has 15 residues. Looked up from germline, CDR1 is MNHEY and CDR2 is SVGEGT. CDR3 coding DNA: TGTGCCAGCAGAGATGCTATTAATCTGAACACTGAAGCTTTCTTT. It yields the protein CASRDAINLNTEAFF.

This clonotype was recorded at least ten times. This chain joins TRBV27 and TRBJ2-7; D might be TRBD1 (6 bases). CDR1 and CDR2 from the germline V gene are MNHEY and SMNVEV (reference sequence). This CDR3 is built from 13 residues. V was trimmed by 5 bases and J by 4 bases, leaving 12 bases between them. The CDR3 protein is CASSTRGGYEQYF. The CDR3 DNA follows: TGTGCCAGCAGTACGCGAGGGGGATACGAGCAGTACTTC.

This clonotype was recorded many times. The gene calls are TRBV11-2 and TRBJ2-1; D is tentatively TRBD1 or TRBD2 (6 bases each). CDR1 and CDR2 (germline): SGHAT, FQNNGV. The CDR3 is 14 amino acids. The V end lost 3 bases, the J end lost 2 bases, and 8 bases lay between the germline ends. CDR3 in amino acids: CASSLGGAYNEQFF. The CDR3, as DNA: TGTGCCAGCAGCTTGGGGGGCGCCTACAATGAGCAGTTCTTC.

This chain joins TRBV25-1 and TRBJ1-2, with D perhaps matching TRBD1 (5 bases). CDR3 size: 13 residues. With 7 bases removed from V and 3 bases from J, the gap between germline ends came to 12 bases. CDR1 and CDR2 from the germline V gene are MGHDK and SYGVNS. CDR3 protein: CASMEQEYYGYTF. DNA for the CDR3: TGTGCCAGCATGGAACAGGAGTACTATGGCTACACCTTC.

This clonotype was counted many times. The rearrangement joins TRBV12-3 or TRBV12-4 to TRBJ2-7, with D unclear. Trimming left V 4 bases short and J 0 bases short, with 10 bases between. The CDR3 sequence is 14 residues long. CDR3 amino acids: CASSSTVNSYEQYF. In DNA form, the CDR3 reads TGTGCCAGCAGTTCCACCGTGAACTCCTACGAGCAGTACTTC.

The chain uses TRBV19 and TRBJ2-3, with 8 nucleotides matching TRBD1. V was pared by 2 bases and J by 4 bases, with 2 bases of the junction left unmatched. CDR3 length: 14 residues. CDR1 and CDR2 (germline): LNHDA, SQIVND (reference sequence). CDR3 bases: TGTGCCAGTAGTATAATGGACAGGGCAGATACGCAGTATTTT. Translating gives CASSIMDRADTQYF.

This clonotype has a single count. The chain couples TRBV19 to TRBJ1-5; no clear D. The V end lost 3 bases, the J end lost 4 bases, and 13 bases lay between the germline ends. The CDR3 loop spans 15 amino acids. Per germline, CDR1 LNHDA and CDR2 SQIVND (reference sequence). The CDR3 DNA is TGTGCCAGTAGTATTAAAGTAACTTTTAATCAGCCCCAGCATTTT. As protein: CASSIKVTFNQPQHF. The full variable domain, its missing parts supplied by reference TRBV19 and TRBJ1-5, is DGGITQSPKYLFRKEGQNVTLSCEQNLNHDAMYWYRQDPGQGLRLIYYSQIVNDFQKGDIAEGYSVSREKKESFPLTVTSAQKNPTAFYLCASSIKVTFNQPQHFGDGTRLSIL.

This clonotype appeared many times. CDR3 residues: CASSPGQSYGYTF. The CDR3 bases are TGTGCCAGCAGTCCCGGACAGTCCTATGGCTACACCTTC. V is TRBV28 and J is TRBJ1-2; D possibly corresponds to TRBD1 (6 bases). The CDR3 is 13 residues long. V dropped 5 bases and J dropped 4 bases, with 11 bases sitting between them. CDR1 MDHEN and CDR2 SYDVKM come from the germline V gene.

This clonotype was seen repeatedly, ten times or more. The chain has TRBV6-5 and TRBJ1-2; 8 bases match TRBD1. V shed 0 bases, J shed 5 bases, and the junction held 8 bases outside the gene matches. CDR3 length: 16 residues. Germline V lookup: CDR1 MNHEY, CDR2 SVGAGI. Here the CDR3 reads CASSYSGQGAGYGYTF. The CDR3 bases are TGTGCCAGCAGTTACTCGGGGCAGGGGGCGGGTTATGGCTACACCTTC.

The chain uses TRBV6-5 and TRBJ1-6, with a possible D match to TRBD1 (6 bases). The V gene's germline CDR1 is MNHEY and CDR2 SVGAGI. Trimming removed 2 bases from V and 9 bases from J, with 11 bases in between. The CDR3 has 14 amino acids. The DNA of the CDR3 is TGTGCCAGCAGTTACGAGGGGGATCGTTCACCCCTCCACTTT. The encoded protein is CASSYEGDRSPLHF.